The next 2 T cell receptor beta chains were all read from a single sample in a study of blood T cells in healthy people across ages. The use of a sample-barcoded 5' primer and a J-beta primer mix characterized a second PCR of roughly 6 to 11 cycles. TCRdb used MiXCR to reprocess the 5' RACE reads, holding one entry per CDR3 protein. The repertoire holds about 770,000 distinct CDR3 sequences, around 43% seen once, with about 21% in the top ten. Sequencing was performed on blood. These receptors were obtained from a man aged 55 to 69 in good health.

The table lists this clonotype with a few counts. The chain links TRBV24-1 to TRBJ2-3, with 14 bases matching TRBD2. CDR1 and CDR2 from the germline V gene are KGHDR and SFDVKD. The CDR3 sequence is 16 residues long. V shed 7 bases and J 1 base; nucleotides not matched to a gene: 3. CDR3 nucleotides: TGTGCCACCAGCCCGGGACTAGCGGGGGGCACAGATACGCAGTATTTT. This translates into CATSPGLAGGTDTQYF.

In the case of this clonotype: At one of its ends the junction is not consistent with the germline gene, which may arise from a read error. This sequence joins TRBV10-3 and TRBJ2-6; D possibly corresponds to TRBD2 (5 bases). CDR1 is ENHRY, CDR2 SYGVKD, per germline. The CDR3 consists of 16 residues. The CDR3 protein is CANSQGLPPGANVLTF. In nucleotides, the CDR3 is TGTGCCAACAGTCAAGGACTGCCCCCTGGGGCCAACGTCCTGACTTTC.